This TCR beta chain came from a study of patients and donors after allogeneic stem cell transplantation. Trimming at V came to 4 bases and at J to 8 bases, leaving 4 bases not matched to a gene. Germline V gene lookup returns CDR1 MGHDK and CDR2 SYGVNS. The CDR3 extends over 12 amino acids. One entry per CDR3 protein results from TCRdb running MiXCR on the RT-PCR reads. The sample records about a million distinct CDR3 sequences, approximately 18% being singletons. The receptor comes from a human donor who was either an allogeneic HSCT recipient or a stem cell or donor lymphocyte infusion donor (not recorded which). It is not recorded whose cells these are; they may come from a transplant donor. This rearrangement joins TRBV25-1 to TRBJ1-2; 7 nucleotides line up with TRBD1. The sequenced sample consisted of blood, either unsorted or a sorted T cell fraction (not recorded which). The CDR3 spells CASSVGGRGYTF. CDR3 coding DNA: TGTGCCAGCAGTGTAGGGGGCAGAGGCTACACCTTC.